Shown below are 9 T cell receptor beta chains from a single sample sequenced in a study of STAT3 mutations in large granular lymphocyte leukemia. No antigens are known for them. Broader study findings: Every T-cell large granular lymphocyte leukemia patient had at least one immunodominant TCR beta clonotype.

Sequencing was performed with immunoSEQ multiplex PCR; in TCRdb, only in-frame clones are kept and a portion is missing. The sample records around 10,000 clones, around nine tenths being singletons. The sample consisted of peripheral blood mononuclear cells. The receptors derive from a man aged 60 to 75 with T-cell large granular lymphocyte leukemia. Some clones in this sample may be carry-over from other donors' samples.

This clone was seen only once. The chain employs TRBV4-3 and TRBJ1-3; possible D gene TRBD1, 5 bases. Germline V gene data show CDR1 as LGHNA and CDR2 as YSLEER. The V gene lost 0 bases and the J gene lost 7 bases, with 13 bases spanning the gap. This CDR3 comprises 15 residues. Here the CDR3 reads CASSQDWGVSNTIYF. CDR3 bases: TGCGCCAGCAGCCAAGATTGGGGGGTGAGCAACACCATATATTTT.

V and J are TRBV19 and TRBJ2-1, with 7 bases identical to TRBD2. CDR3 length equals 15 residues. The V gene end was trimmed by 2 bases and the J gene end by 7 bases; junction bases not matched to a gene: 8. Per the germline V gene, CDR1 is LNHDA and CDR2 is SQIVND (reference sequence). The CDR3 DNA follows: TGTGCCAGTAGTATACTCGCGGGAGTCGTAAATGAGCAGTTCTTC. Protein: CASSILAGVVNEQFF. The variable domain in full, completed from reference TRBV19 and TRBJ2-1, reads DGGITQSPKYLFRKEGQNVTLSCEQNLNHDAMYWYRQDPGQGLRLIYYSQIVNDFQKGDIAEGYSVSREKKESFPLTVTSAQKNPTAFYLCASSILAGVVNEQFFGPGTRLTVL.

This chain links TRBV10-3 with TRBJ2-1, with 11 bases matching TRBD2. The CDR3 covers 15 residues. Germline values: CDR1 ENHRY, CDR2 SYGVKD. V dropped 5 bases and J dropped 4; count of bases not matched to a gene: 4. The CDR3 bases are TGTGCCATCAGTTCCGGGACTAGCGGATACAATGAGCAGTTCTTC. Protein: CAISSGTSGYNEQFF.

This clone was recorded only once. The chain joins TRBV28 to TRBJ1-5, with D maybe TRBD1 (5 bases). CDR3 length: 13 amino acids. V lost 6 bases and J lost 6, with 12 bases in between. CDR1 is MDHEN, CDR2 SYDVKM, per germline. The CDR3 reads CASSSGGVQPQHF. CDR3 in DNA: TGTGCCAGCAGCTCGGGAGGGGTTCAGCCCCAGCATTTT.

The rearrangement links TRBV7-9 to TRBJ1-3, with D maybe TRBD1 (5 bases). V gave up 2 bases and J gave up 7 bases, with 12 bases separating them. Germline CDR1 reads SEHNR; CDR2 reads FQNEAQ (reference sequence). The CDR3 contains 14 residues. In DNA, the CDR3 is TGTGCCAGCAGCTTAAGGGGCGGAGGGAACACCATATATTTT. Protein product: CASSLRGGGNTIYF.

The genes are TRBV28 and TRBJ1-1; a possible D gene is TRBD1 (5 bases). This CDR3 region has 16 residues. Germline V gene lookup returns CDR1 MDHEN and CDR2 SYDVKM. V shed 7 bases and J shed 1 base, with 19 bases lying between them. CDR3 in amino acids: CASKPPSSGSNTEAFF. The CDR3 coding sequence is TGTGCCAGCAAACCTCCTAGCTCAGGGTCGAACACTGAAGCTTTCTTT. The whole variable domain, filled in from reference TRBV28 and TRBJ1-1, reads DVKVTQSSRYLVKRTGEKVFLECVQDMDHENMFWYRQDPGLGLRLIYFSYDVKMKEKGDIPEGYSVSREKKERFSLILESASTNQTSMYLCASKPPSSGSNTEAFFGQGTRLTVV.

V and J are TRBV11-3 and TRBJ2-1; 8 nucleotides line up with TRBD2. Germline loops: CDR1 SGHNT, CDR2 YENEEA. Trimming took 2 bases from V and 2 from J; bases not matched to a gene: 2. The CDR3 sequence is 15 residues long. The CDR3 DNA is TGTGCCAGCAGCTTATCGGGACTAGCCTACAATGAGCAGTTCTTC. It encodes CASSLSGLAYNEQFF.

The rearrangement links TRBV14 to TRBJ1-3; no clear D gene. Germline V gene lookup returns CDR1 SGHDN and CDR2 FVKESK. Trimming removed 4 bases from V and 0 bases from J, with 10 bases in between. The CDR3 is 15 residues long. CDR3 region: CASSLLASSGNTIYF. The CDR3 DNA reads TGTGCCAGCAGCCTTTTAGCGAGCTCTGGAAACACCATATATTTT.

The chain links TRBV6-5 to TRBJ1-2; D remains unclear. Germline lookup yields CDR1 MNHEY and CDR2 SVGAGI. There are 13 residues in the CDR3. The V end was cut by 4 bases, the J end by 2 bases, with 8 bases between. This CDR3 is CASSSGKNYGYTF. The CDR3, as DNA: TGTGCCAGCAGTTCGGGGAAGAACTATGGCTACACCTTC.